What follows are 30 T cell receptor beta chains derived from one specimen sequenced in a study of blood T cells in healthy people across ages. Alongside a J-beta primer mix, a sample-barcoded 5' primer served in a second PCR lasting about 7 to 11 cycles. TCRdb reprocessed the 5' RACE reads with MiXCR, giving one entry per CDR3 protein. The table includes about a million distinct CDR3 sequences, 40% to 60% detected once. The sequencing input was blood. The receptor source for this set is a man younger than 45 in good health.

This clonotype has a handful of counts. J is TRBJ1-5 and V is TRBV3-1; D unresolved. CDR1 and CDR2 (germline): LGHDT, YNNKEL (reference sequence). V shed 0 bases and J shed 7 bases, with 7 bases lying between them. The CDR3 contains 13 residues. The CDR3 DNA sequence: TGTGCCAGCAGCCAAGATCCGGCCCAGCCCCAGCATTTT. Translated, it gives CASSQDPAQPQHF.

V usage is TRBV20-1 and J usage is TRBJ2-1, with 11 bases lining up with TRBD2. Germline trimming cut 5 bases from V and 7 bases from J; bases unmatched to any gene: 10. CDR3 length: 15 residues. CDR1 is DFQATT, CDR2 SNEGSKA, per germline (reference sequence). The CDR3 here is CSADRSGGASNEQFF. Written as DNA, the CDR3 is TGCAGTGCTGACCGTAGCGGGGGGGCCTCGAATGAGCAGTTCTTC.

The chain is built from TRBV12-3 or TRBV12-4 and TRBJ2-4; 9 nucleotides align to TRBD1. The J call may be incorrect, as the DNA end agrees better with TRBJ2-7. The CDR3 covers 15 residues. Written as DNA, the CDR3 is TGTGCCAGCAGTTTAGGGGGGACAGGGTATGGCGAGCAGTACTTC. This translates into CASSLGGTGYGEQYF.

This clonotype appeared many times. V is TRBV7-2 and J is TRBJ2-2; 8 bases line up with TRBD2. The CDR3 has 16 amino acids. The trim removed 6 bases at V and 3 bases at J, leaving 9 bases unmatched. CDR1 SGHTA and CDR2 FQGNSA come from the germline V gene. CDR3 amino acids: CASRFRASGYTGELFF. DNA of the CDR3: TGTGCCAGCAGATTTCGGGCTAGCGGGTACACCGGGGAGCTGTTTTTT.

This clonotype has only a few counts. This chain joins TRBV6-5 and TRBJ2-5, with TRBD2 matching over 12 bases. CDR1 is MNHEY, CDR2 SVGAGI, per germline. The CDR3 totals 16 residues. The V gene end was trimmed by 4 bases and the J gene end by 1 base; junction bases not matched to a gene: 4. CDR3 in amino acids: CASSSSSGGVQETQYF. The CDR3 nucleotides read TGTGCCAGCAGTTCGTCTAGCGGGGGGGTCCAAGAGACCCAGTACTTC.

V usage is TRBV20-1 and J usage is TRBJ2-5, with unresolved D. Per germline, CDR1 DFQATT and CDR2 SNEGSKA (reference sequence). The ends were cut back, 6 bases at V and 1 base at J, with 12 bases in the middle. The CDR3 loop spans 13 amino acids. The CDR3 nucleotides read TGCAGTGCCGTCGCGTCGACCCAAGAGACCCAGTACTTC. It codes for CSAVASTQETQYF.

This chain uses TRBV6-7 with TRBJ2-4; 8 bases line up with TRBD1. TRBV6-7 is recorded as an ORF, its role being uncertain. Trimming at V came to 4 bases and at J to 4 bases, leaving 6 bases not matched to a gene. The CDR3 runs 15 residues. CDR3 residues: CASSSHRTGKNIQYF. CDR3 DNA: TGTGCCAGCAGTTCCCATAGGACAGGGAAAAACATTCAGTACTTC.

Of note for this clonotype: A read error may account for a junction end that differs from germline. V and J are TRBV3-1 and TRBJ1-6; D gene ambiguous. CDR1 and CDR2 (germline): LGHDT, YNNKEL (reference sequence). The CDR3 consists of 13 residues. In DNA, the CDR3 is TGTGCCAGCATCCAAGATGGCTCTTCACCCCTCCACTTT. Translation: CASIQDGSSPLHF.

This chain joins TRBV6-1 and TRBJ2-6, with TRBD2 as a possible D gene (7 bases). Germline V gives CDR1 MNHNS, CDR2 SASEGT. The CDR3 contains 15 residues. V dropped 4 bases and J dropped 2 bases, with 9 bases sitting between them. CDR3 coding DNA: TGTGCCAGCAGTGGCGGGGGCCCTGGGGCCAACGTCCTGACTTTC. Its translation: CASSGGGPGANVLTF.

CDR3 region: CASSWVAGASSYEQYF. CDR3 nucleotides: TGTGCCAGCAGCTGGGTAGCGGGGGCAAGCTCCTACGAGCAGTACTTC. This sequence joins TRBV11-2 and TRBJ2-7; 9 nucleotides agree with TRBD2. This CDR3 region has 16 residues. Germline V gene sequence: CDR1 SGHAT, CDR2 FQNNGV. Germline trimming cut 4 bases from V and 0 bases from J; bases unmatched to any gene: 7. The full variable domain, in which reference TRBV11-2 and TRBJ2-7 provide the parts outside the CDR3, is EAGVAQSPRYKIIEKRQSVAFWCNPISGHATLYWYQQILGQGPKLLIQFQNNGVVDDSQLPKDRFSAERLKGVDSTLKIQPAKLEDSAVYLCASSWVAGASSYEQYFGPGTRLTVT.

The chain recombines TRBV7-9 with TRBJ1-1; 7 bases agree with TRBD1. The ends lost 2 bases at V and 4 bases at J; junction bases unmatched: 13. CDR1 is SEHNR and CDR2 is FQNEAQ in the germline V gene (reference sequence). This CDR3 is built from 17 residues. CDR3 residues: CASSLRGQAEFSTEAFF. CDR3 DNA: TGTGCCAGCAGCTTACGAGGACAGGCGGAATTTTCCACTGAAGCTTTCTTT.

The rearrangement joins TRBV5-1 to TRBJ2-7; TRBD2 matches at 7 bases. The CDR3 extends over 15 amino acids. V shed 4 bases and J 2 bases; nucleotides not matched to a gene: 9. The germline CDR1 and CDR2 sequences are SGHRS and YFSETQ. Written as DNA, the CDR3 is TGCGCCAGCAGCCCTGCAAGCGGGGTCGCCTACGAGCAGTACTTC. Protein: CASSPASGVAYEQYF.

This clonotype occurred a few times. This sequence joins TRBV11-2 and TRBJ2-7; 10 bases match TRBD1. This CDR3 has 14 amino acids. The germline V gene encodes CDR1 SGHAT and CDR2 FQNNGV. V gave up 5 bases and J gave up 2 bases; unmatched junction bases: 3. The CDR3 sequence: CASSIGQGAYEQYF. The CDR3 DNA sequence: TGTGCCAGCAGCATAGGACAGGGGGCCTACGAGCAGTACTTC. Based on the CDR3 plus reference TRBV11-2 and TRBJ2-7, the full variable domain is EAGVAQSPRYKIIEKRQSVAFWCNPISGHATLYWYQQILGQGPKLLIQFQNNGVVDDSQLPKDRFSAERLKGVDSTLKIQPAKLEDSAVYLCASSIGQGAYEQYFGPGTRLTVT.

The chain carries TRBV7-8 and TRBJ2-3; D might be TRBD2 (6 bases). Deletions cut 5 bases from V and 1 base from J, with 16 bases between. The CDR3 covers 16 residues. Per germline, CDR1 SGHVS and CDR2 FQNEAQ. CDR3 sequence (DNA): TGTGCCAGCAGCCCAATCCGCATAGCGGGCACAGATACGCAGTATTTT. This translates into CASSPIRIAGTDTQYF.

The V gene is TRBV4-2, the J gene TRBJ2-1; D might be TRBD2 (6 bases). There are 17 residues in the CDR3. V was trimmed by 3 bases and J by 0 bases, leaving 15 bases between them. Germline V gene data show CDR1 as LGHNA and CDR2 as YNFKEQ. DNA of the CDR3: TGTGCCAGCAGCCAGGGCGGACGGGGGAGCTCCTACAATGAGCAGTTCTTC. This codes for CASSQGGRGSSYNEQFF.

This clonotype was counted a few times. In DNA, the CDR3 is TGCGCCAGCAGCTTGGTAGGCGGGGGGGCCCCAGATACGCAGTATTTT. It codes for CASSLVGGGAPDTQYF. This sequence joins TRBV5-1 and TRBJ2-3; TRBD2 aligns across 9 bases. V was pared by 0 bases and J by 4 bases, with 6 bases of the junction left unmatched. The CDR3 has 16 residues. Germline CDR1 is SGHRS and CDR2 is YFSETQ.

The chain has TRBV7-3 and TRBJ1-1; D remains ambiguous. Trimming cost V 5 bases and J 6 bases, with 16 bases left between them. CDR3 length: 14 residues. Germline assignment: CDR1 SGHTA and CDR2 FQGTGA. Written as DNA, the CDR3 is TGTGCCAGCAGCCCTAAAGGTCGGGGAGCTGAAGCTTTCTTT. Its translation: CASSPKGRGAEAFF.

The count of this clonotype is one. The chain employs TRBV7-2 and TRBJ1-1; no clear D. The CDR3 loop spans 15 amino acids. In germline, CDR1 is SGHTA, CDR2 FQGNSA. The V and J ends lost 5 bases and 5 bases respectively, with 18 bases between them. The DNA of the CDR3 is TGTGCCAGCAGCCATTCGAGGACGGGGATTACTGAAGCTTTCTTT. The encoded protein is CASSHSRTGITEAFF.

The J gene is TRBJ2-5, the V gene TRBV7-2; 11 positions match TRBD1. The J call may be wrong; the DNA end is better matched by TRBJ2-4. This CDR3 region has 16 residues. Germline lookup yields CDR1 SGHTA and CDR2 FQGNSA. The CDR3 DNA reads TGTGCCAGCAGCATTCGGACAGGGGGCGAGGGAAACATTCAGTACTTC. Its translation is CASSIRTGGEGNIQYF.

The J gene is TRBJ2-5, the V gene TRBV5-1; 8 bases are a match to TRBD2. V shed 2 bases and J 11 bases; nucleotides not matched to a gene: 11. Germline CDR1 and CDR2: SGHRS and YFSETQ. CDR3 length equals 14 residues. The DNA for the CDR3 is TGCGCCAGCAGCTTCGGGGGGGCCCCCAATGAGCAGTACTTC. Protein sequence: CASSFGGAPNEQYF. Together with reference TRBV5-1 and TRBJ2-5, the CDR3 gives the full variable domain: KAGVTQTPRYLIKTRGQQVTLSCSPISGHRSVSWYQQTPGQGLQFLFEYFSETQRNKGNFPGRFSGRQFSNSRSEMNVSTLELGDSALYLCASSFGGAPNEQYFGPGTRLLVL.

The table lists this clonotype with a few counts. The J gene is TRBJ1-5, the V gene TRBV7-9; TRBD1 agrees at 11 bases. The CDR3 has 16 residues. The germline V gene encodes CDR1 SEHNR and CDR2 FQNEAQ (reference sequence). J lost 3 bases, V lost 5 bases, and 6 bases had no gene match. This CDR3 is CASSPRDRGANQPQHF. CDR3 coding DNA: TGTGCCAGCAGCCCCCGGGACAGGGGGGCCAATCAGCCCCAGCATTTT. Supplemented by reference TRBV7-9 and TRBJ1-5, the full variable domain reads DTGVSQNPRHKITKRGQNVTFRCDPISEHNRLYWYRQTLGQGPEFLTYFQNEAQLEKSRLLSDRFSAERPKGSFSTLEIQRTEQGDSAMYLCASSPRDRGANQPQHFGDGTRLSIL.

This clonotype was counted between two and nine times. This chain uses TRBV29-1 with TRBJ2-3, with D unclear. With 6 bases removed from V and 4 bases from J, the gap between germline ends came to 26 bases. From germline, CDR1 is SQVTM and CDR2 ANQGSEA. The CDR3 contains 17 residues. The CDR3: CSVSGSWTPSLADTQYF. Written as DNA, the CDR3 is TGCAGCGTCTCCGGGTCGTGGACCCCCTCTTTGGCAGATACGCAGTATTTT.

In this sample, this clonotype turned up a few times. The V gene is TRBV28, the J gene TRBJ1-2; D is ambiguous. This CDR3 comprises 13 residues. Germline-derived CDR1 and CDR2 are MDHEN and SYDVKM. Trimming pared 6 bases from V and 2 bases from J, leaving 10 bases between. This chain's CDR3 is CASSPTKNYGYTF. CDR3 DNA: TGTGCCAGCAGCCCGACAAAGAACTATGGCTACACCTTC.

This clonotype was recorded many times. The V gene is TRBV24-1, the J gene TRBJ2-3, with D possibly being TRBD1 (5 bases). V lost 5 bases and J 3 bases, leaving 14 bases between the germline ends. CDR3 length: 15 amino acids. Germline CDR1 KGHDR, CDR2 SFDVKD. The CDR3 loop reads CATSGDSILTDTQYF. DNA of the CDR3: TGTGCCACCAGTGGAGACAGCATCTTAACAGATACGCAGTATTTT.

This chain connects TRBV20-1 to TRBJ1-2; 10 bases are shared with TRBD1. V lost 7 bases to trimming and J lost 5 bases; unmatched junction nucleotides: 16. The CDR3 extends over 16 amino acids. Per the germline V gene, CDR1 is DFQATT and CDR2 is SNEGSKA (reference sequence). In DNA, the CDR3 is TGCAGTGTTCCGGGAGGGGACAGGGGCCTAGGGTATGGCTACACCTTC. It encodes CSVPGGDRGLGYGYTF.

The count of this clonotype is one. The CDR3 nucleotides read TGCGCCAGCAGCTTGGGTCTGGGGCAGAACACTGAAGCTTTCTTT. It translates to CASSLGLGQNTEAFF. The genes are TRBV5-1 and TRBJ1-1; D perhaps matches TRBD1 (5 bases). Trimming removed 0 bases from V and 1 base from J, with 10 bases in between. Germline CDR1 and CDR2: SGHRS and YFSETQ. This CDR3 has 15 residues.

The V call is TRBV29-1, the J call TRBJ1-1; D gene uncertain. The CDR3 consists of 12 residues. Germline CDR1 reads SQVTM; CDR2 reads ANQGSEA. Trimming left V 2 bases short and J 2 bases short, with 6 bases between. The CDR3 protein is CSVEWGNTEAFF. CDR3 sequence (DNA): TGCAGCGTTGAATGGGGAAACACTGAAGCTTTCTTT.

This clonotype was counted only a few times. This chain connects TRBV12-3 or TRBV12-4 to TRBJ2-3; 11 positions match TRBD2. V shed 3 bases and J 4 bases; nucleotides not matched to a gene: 24. The CDR3 runs to 22 residues. The CDR3 sequence is CASSFPLTPVTGLAGNPDTQYF. The CDR3 DNA follows: TGTGCCAGCAGTTTTCCTTTGACGCCCGTAACCGGACTAGCGGGTAACCCAGATACGCAGTATTTT.

The genes are TRBV27 and TRBJ2-7; D is uncertain. V lost 4 bases and J lost 0, with 13 bases in between. Germline values: CDR1 MNHEY, CDR2 SMNVEV (reference sequence). The CDR3 runs to 15 residues. DNA for the CDR3: TGTGCCAGCAGTTCCTTCGGGTCCCGCTCCTACGAGCAGTACTTC. Amino acids: CASSSFGSRSYEQYF.

This chain links TRBV11-1 with TRBJ2-5; D unclear. The DNA end is a closer match to TRBJ2-7, so the J assignment may be wrong. Germline V gene lookup returns CDR1 SGHAT and CDR2 FQDESV (reference sequence). The CDR3 loop spans 13 amino acids. The CDR3 coding sequence is TGTGCCAGCAGCTTATTTGCGACGGACGAGCAGTACTTC. Its translation: CASSLFATDEQYF.